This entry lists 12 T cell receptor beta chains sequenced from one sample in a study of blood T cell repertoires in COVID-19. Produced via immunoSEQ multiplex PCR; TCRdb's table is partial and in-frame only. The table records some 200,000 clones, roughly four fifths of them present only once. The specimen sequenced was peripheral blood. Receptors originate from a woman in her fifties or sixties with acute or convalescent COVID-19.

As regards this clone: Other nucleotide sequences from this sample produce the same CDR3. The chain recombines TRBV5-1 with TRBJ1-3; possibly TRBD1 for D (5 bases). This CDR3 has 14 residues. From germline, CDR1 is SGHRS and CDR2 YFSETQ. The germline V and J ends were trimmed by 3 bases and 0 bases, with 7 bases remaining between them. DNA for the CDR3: TGCGCCAGCAGCTCAGGGAACTCTGGAAACACCATATATTTT. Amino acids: CASSSGNSGNTIYF. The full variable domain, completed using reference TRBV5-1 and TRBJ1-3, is KAGVTQTPRYLIKTRGQQVTLSCSPISGHRSVSWYQQTPGQGLQFLFEYFSETQRNKGNFPGRFSGRQFSNSRSEMNVSTLELGDSALYLCASSSGNSGNTIYFGEGSWLTVV.

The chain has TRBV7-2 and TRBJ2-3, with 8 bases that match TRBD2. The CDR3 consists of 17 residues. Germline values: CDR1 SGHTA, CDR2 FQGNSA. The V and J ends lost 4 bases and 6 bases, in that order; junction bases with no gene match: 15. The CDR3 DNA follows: TGTGCCAGCAGCTCGCGAACCAGCACAGCGGGGGTGGATACGCAGTATTTT. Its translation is CASSSRTSTAGVDTQYF.

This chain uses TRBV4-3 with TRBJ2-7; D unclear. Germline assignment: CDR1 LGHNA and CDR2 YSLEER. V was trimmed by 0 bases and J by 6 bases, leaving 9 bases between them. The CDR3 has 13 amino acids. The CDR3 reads CASSQDLRAEQYF. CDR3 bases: TGCGCCAGCAGCCAAGATCTGCGTGCCGAGCAGTACTTC.

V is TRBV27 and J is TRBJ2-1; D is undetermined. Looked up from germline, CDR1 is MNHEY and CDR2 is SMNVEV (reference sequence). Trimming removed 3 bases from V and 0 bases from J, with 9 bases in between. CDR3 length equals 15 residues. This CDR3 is CASSFSRNSYNEQFF. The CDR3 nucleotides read TGTGCCAGCAGTTTTTCCAGAAACTCCTACAATGAGCAGTTCTTC.

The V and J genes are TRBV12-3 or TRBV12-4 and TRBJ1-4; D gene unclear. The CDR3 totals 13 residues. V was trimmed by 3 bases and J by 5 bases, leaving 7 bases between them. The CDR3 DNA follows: TGTGCCAGCAGTTTGCGGGTGAATGAAAAACTGTTTTTT. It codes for CASSLRVNEKLFF.

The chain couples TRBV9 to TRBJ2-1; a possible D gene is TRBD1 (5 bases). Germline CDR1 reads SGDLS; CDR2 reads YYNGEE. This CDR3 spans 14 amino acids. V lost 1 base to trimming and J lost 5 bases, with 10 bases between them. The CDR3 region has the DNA TGTGCCAGCAGCGTACAGGGTGGAAACAATGAGCAGTTCTTC. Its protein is CASSVQGGNNEQFF.

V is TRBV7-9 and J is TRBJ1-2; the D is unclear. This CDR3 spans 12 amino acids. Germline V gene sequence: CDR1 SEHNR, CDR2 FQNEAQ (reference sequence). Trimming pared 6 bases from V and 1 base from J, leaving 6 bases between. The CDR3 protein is CASRIDNYGYTF. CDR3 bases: TGTGCCAGCAGAATAGATAACTATGGCTACACCTTC.

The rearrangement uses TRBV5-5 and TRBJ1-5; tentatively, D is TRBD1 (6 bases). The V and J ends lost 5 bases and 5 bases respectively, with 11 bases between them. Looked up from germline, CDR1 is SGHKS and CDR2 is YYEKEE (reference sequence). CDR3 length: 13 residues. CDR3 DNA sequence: TGTGCCAGCAGTTGGACAGATCATCAGCCCCAGCATTTT. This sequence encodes CASSWTDHQPQHF.

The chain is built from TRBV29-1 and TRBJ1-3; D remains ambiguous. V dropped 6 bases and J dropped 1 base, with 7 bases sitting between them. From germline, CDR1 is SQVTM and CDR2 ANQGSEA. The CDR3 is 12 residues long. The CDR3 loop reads CSVRESGNTIYF. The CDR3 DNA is TGCAGCGTCCGGGAATCTGGAAACACCATATATTTT.

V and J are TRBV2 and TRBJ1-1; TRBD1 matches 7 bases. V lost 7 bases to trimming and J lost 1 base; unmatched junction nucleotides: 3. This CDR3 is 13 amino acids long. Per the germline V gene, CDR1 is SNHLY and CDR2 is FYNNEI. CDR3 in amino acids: CASKRQGNTEAFF. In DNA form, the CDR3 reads TGTGCCAGCAAAAGACAGGGGAACACTGAAGCTTTCTTT.

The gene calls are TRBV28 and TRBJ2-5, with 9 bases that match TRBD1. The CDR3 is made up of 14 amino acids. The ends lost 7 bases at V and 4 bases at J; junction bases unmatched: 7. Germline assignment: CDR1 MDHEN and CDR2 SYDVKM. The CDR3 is CASKQQGAGETQYF. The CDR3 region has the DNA TGTGCCAGCAAACAACAGGGGGCTGGAGAGACCCAGTACTTC.

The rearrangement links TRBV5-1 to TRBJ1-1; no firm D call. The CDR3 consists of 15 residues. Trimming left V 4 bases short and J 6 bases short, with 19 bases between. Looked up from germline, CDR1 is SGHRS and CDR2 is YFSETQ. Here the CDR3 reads CASSPSLSYSSEAFF. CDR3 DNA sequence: TGCGCCAGCAGCCCGTCTTTGAGTTACAGCTCTGAAGCTTTCTTT.